The next 22 T cell receptor beta chains were all read from a single sample in a study of blood T cell repertoires in COVID-19. Some clones are missing from TCRdb's copy, which holds only in-frame ones; the method was immunoSEQ multiplex PCR. There are some 200,000 clones in the sample; 80% occur only once, and around 5.4% lies in the top ten. Input material: peripheral blood. These receptors were taken from a woman in her seventies with acute or convalescent COVID-19.

V usage is TRBV6-4 and J usage is TRBJ2-2, with 7 bases that match TRBD1. Per the germline V gene, CDR1 is MRHNA and CDR2 is SNTAGT. J gave up 4 bases and V 5 bases, and 7 bases lay outside the gene matches. This CDR3 is 15 amino acids long. CDR3: CASSPQGQGTGELFF. The DNA of the CDR3 is TGTGCCAGCAGTCCACAGGGGCAGGGCACCGGGGAGCTGTTTTTT.

The chain links TRBV6-5 to TRBJ2-2, with a tentative D call TRBD2 (6 bases). The CDR3 extends over 16 amino acids. V was clipped by 1 base and J by 0 bases, with 9 bases between them. Germline-derived CDR1 and CDR2 are MNHEY and SVGAGI. CDR3 DNA sequence: TGTGCCAGCAGTTACTGGAGGGACTCGAACACCGGGGAGCTGTTTTTT. It is translated as CASSYWRDSNTGELFF.

This chain links TRBV29-1 with TRBJ2-7; maybe TRBD2 (5 bases). CDR3 length: 13 residues. V gave up 4 bases and J gave up 5 bases, with 15 bases separating them. The germline CDR1 and CDR2 sequences are SQVTM and ANQGSEA. The CDR3 region is CSVAPRGEDEQYF. DNA of the CDR3: TGCAGCGTTGCCCCCCGGGGTGAGGACGAGCAGTACTTC.

J is TRBJ2-7 and V is TRBV30; 12 bases map to TRBD2. Per the germline V gene, CDR1 is GTSNPN and CDR2 is SVGIG (reference sequence). The CDR3 is 15 amino acids. V was pared by 2 bases and J by 6 bases, with 8 bases of the junction left unmatched. The CDR3 here is CAWSLRTSGMGEQYF. The CDR3 coding sequence is TGTGCCTGGAGTCTCCGGACTAGCGGGATGGGCGAGCAGTACTTC.

The chain carries TRBV7-9 and TRBJ2-1; the match to TRBD2 covers 8 bases. Germline values: CDR1 SEHNR, CDR2 FQNEAQ (reference sequence). Trimming cost V 5 bases and J 0 bases; bases outside gene matches: 6. CDR3 size: 16 residues. Here the CDR3 reads CASSRGGRSSYNEQFF. The CDR3 region has the DNA TGTGCCAGCAGCCGGGGGGGACGGAGCTCCTACAATGAGCAGTTCTTC.

The chain is built from TRBV27 and TRBJ2-5; D unclear. This CDR3 is 13 amino acids long. Germline V gene sequence: CDR1 MNHEY, CDR2 SMNVEV (reference sequence). V was trimmed by 3 bases and J by 2 bases, leaving 7 bases between them. DNA of the CDR3: TGTGCCAGCAGTTTCAACAGTCAAGAGACCCAGTACTTC. The encoded protein is CASSFNSQETQYF.

J is TRBJ2-5 and V is TRBV7-2; 7 bases are a match to TRBD2. V was pared by 5 bases and J by 2 bases, with 8 bases of the junction left unmatched. This CDR3 region has 15 residues. Germline CDR1 reads SGHTA; CDR2 reads FQGNSA. The DNA of the CDR3 is TGTGCCAGCAGCAGGAGCGGGACTCCACAAGAGACCCAGTACTTC. It yields the protein CASSRSGTPQETQYF.

This chain uses TRBV9 with TRBJ1-1, with D possibly matching TRBD1 (6 bases). Germline loops: CDR1 SGDLS, CDR2 YYNGEE. The CDR3 totals 15 residues. V was clipped by 0 bases and J by 2 bases, with 11 bases between them. The DNA for the CDR3 is TGTGCCAGCAGCGTAGTTGGACAGATTAACACTGAAGCTTTCTTT. Its translation: CASSVVGQINTEAFF.

The V gene is TRBV6-2 or TRBV6-3, the J gene TRBJ2-3; D might be TRBD2 (5 bases). The germline V gene has CDR1 MNHEY and CDR2 SVGEGT. The CDR3 length is 12 residues. Trimming took off 6 bases at V and 10 bases at J, with 14 bases between the two ends. CDR3 protein: CASSRSRRSQYF. CDR3 bases: TGTGCCAGCAGCCGATCTAGGAGGTCGCAGTATTTT.

J is TRBJ1-3 and V is TRBV2; D remains unclear. The CDR3 length is 14 residues. The V end was cut by 4 bases, the J end by 0 bases, with 7 bases between. Looked up from germline, CDR1 is SNHLY and CDR2 is FYNNEI. The CDR3: CASSGSDSGNTIYF. CDR3 DNA: TGTGCCAGCAGTGGCAGTGACTCTGGAAACACCATATATTTT.

The chain combines TRBV5-1 with TRBJ2-7, with 12 bases lining up with TRBD2. The CDR3 sequence is 16 residues long. CDR1 and CDR2 from the germline V gene are SGHRS and YFSETQ. V gave up 0 bases and J gave up 7 bases; unmatched junction bases: 8. CDR3 in amino acids: CASSLGSSGRAEEQYF. CDR3 bases: TGCGCCAGCAGCTTGGGATCTAGCGGGAGGGCCGAAGAGCAGTACTTC. Complete variable domain (other parts from reference TRBV5-1 and TRBJ2-7): KAGVTQTPRYLIKTRGQQVTLSCSPISGHRSVSWYQQTPGQGLQFLFEYFSETQRNKGNFPGRFSGRQFSNSRSEMNVSTLELGDSALYLCASSLGSSGRAEEQYFGPGTRLTVT.

The rearrangement links TRBV29-1 to TRBJ2-7, with D perhaps TRBD1 (5 bases). Trimming shortened V by 7 bases and J by 6 bases, and 19 bases separated the two germline ends. The CDR3 is made up of 13 amino acids. CDR1 is SQVTM and CDR2 is ANQGSEA in the germline V gene. CDR3 loop: CSAPWAGQGEQYF. The DNA for the CDR3 is TGCAGCGCCCCCTGGGCAGGCCAGGGCGAGCAGTACTTC.

The rearrangement links TRBV28 to TRBJ2-5; D may be TRBD1 (6 bases). This CDR3 comprises 13 residues. Trimming pared 6 bases from V and 4 bases from J, leaving 12 bases between. Germline V gene lookup returns CDR1 MDHEN and CDR2 SYDVKM. The CDR3 DNA reads TGTGCCAGCAGCCCACAGGGTCTAGAGACCCAGTACTTC. Protein product: CASSPQGLETQYF.

The chain employs TRBV7-9 and TRBJ1-4, with TRBD1 matching 7 bases. After removal of 5 bases from V and 8 bases from J, the junction contained 14 bases not matched to a gene. This CDR3 is 16 amino acids long. The germline V gene has CDR1 SEHNR and CDR2 FQNEAQ (reference sequence). CDR3 sequence reads: CASSPGTAIGEEKLFF. CDR3 sequence (DNA): TGTGCCAGCAGCCCCGGGACAGCCATTGGCGAGGAAAAACTGTTTTTT.

This chain joins TRBV5-4 and TRBJ2-6, with D tentatively TRBD1 (6 bases). The CDR3 consists of 15 residues. The germline CDR1 and CDR2 sequences are SGHNT and YYREEE (reference sequence). The V end lost 4 bases, the J end lost 0 bases, and 8 bases lay between the germline ends. The CDR3 region is CASSPGVSGANVLTF. The DNA for the CDR3 is TGTGCCAGCAGCCCAGGGGTCTCTGGGGCCAACGTCCTGACTTTC.

The chain carries TRBV2 and TRBJ1-5; TRBD1 aligns across 7 bases. After removal of 6 bases from V and 0 bases from J, the junction contained 8 bases not matched to a gene. Looked up from germline, CDR1 is SNHLY and CDR2 is FYNNEI. The CDR3 extends over 16 amino acids. The CDR3 bases are TGTGCCAGCAGCACCCTCACAGGGGATAGCAATCAGCCCCAGCATTTT. Amino acid sequence: CASSTLTGDSNQPQHF. The complete variable domain, with remaining parts taken from reference TRBV2 and TRBJ1-5, reads EPEVTQTPSHQVTQMGQEVILRCVPISNHLYFYWYRQILGQKVEFLVSFYNNEISEKSEIFDDQFSVERPDGSNFTLKIRSTKLEDSAMYFCASSTLTGDSNQPQHFGDGTRLSIL.

CDR3 residues: CASKGAGPYEQYF. The CDR3, as DNA: TGTGCCAGCAAGGGCGCGGGTCCCTACGAGCAGTACTTC. The V gene is TRBV28, the J gene TRBJ2-7; D may be TRBD2 (5 bases). The germline V gene has CDR1 MDHEN and CDR2 SYDVKM. The length of the CDR3 is 13 residues. The ends were cut back, 7 bases at V and 2 bases at J, with 12 bases in the middle.

The rearrangement joins TRBV6-1 to TRBJ1-5; D remains unclear. The germline V gene has CDR1 MNHNS and CDR2 SASEGT. Between the trimmed V and J ends, which lost 3 bases and 6 bases, there was a span of 9 bases. The CDR3 has 13 residues. CDR3 in amino acids: CASSELTGQPQHF. CDR3 sequence (DNA): TGTGCCAGCAGTGAGTTGACGGGTCAGCCCCAGCATTTT.

The chain employs TRBV9 and TRBJ2-1; 8 positions match TRBD2. V was pared by 7 bases and J by 7 bases, with 7 bases of the junction left unmatched. CDR1 is SGDLS and CDR2 is YYNGEE in the germline V gene. This CDR3 has 13 amino acids. CDR3 residues: CASRAGDVNEQFF. The CDR3 DNA sequence: TGTGCCAGCCGAGCGGGAGACGTTAATGAGCAGTTCTTC.

The chain couples TRBV10-3 to TRBJ2-5, with 10 bases aligning to TRBD2. Germline assignment: CDR1 ENHRY and CDR2 SYGVKD. CDR3 length equals 15 residues. V was clipped by 1 base and J by 3 bases; unmatched bases: 2. This CDR3 reads CAISEWTSGKETQYF. The CDR3 DNA sequence: TGTGCCATCAGTGAGTGGACTAGCGGCAAAGAGACCCAGTACTTC.

This clone has just one count. The rearrangement links TRBV18 to TRBJ2-2; weak D call: TRBD2 (7 bases). This CDR3 contains 17 residues. The germline gives CDR1 KGHSH, CDR2 LQKENI. Trimming took off 0 bases at V and 3 bases at J, with 14 bases between the two ends. The chain's CDR3 is CASSPPGGAPDTGELFF. CDR3 DNA: TGTGCCAGCTCACCACCGGGGGGGGCGCCGGACACCGGGGAGCTGTTTTTT.

The chain combines TRBV24-1 with TRBJ2-7; the D is unclear. Germline values: CDR1 KGHDR, CDR2 SFDVKD. V was cut by 2 bases and J by 0 bases, with 7 bases left in between. This CDR3 spans 14 amino acids. The CDR3 DNA is TGTGCCACCAGTGATTCTACCGCCTCCTACGAGCAGTACTTC. Translation: CATSDSTASYEQYF.